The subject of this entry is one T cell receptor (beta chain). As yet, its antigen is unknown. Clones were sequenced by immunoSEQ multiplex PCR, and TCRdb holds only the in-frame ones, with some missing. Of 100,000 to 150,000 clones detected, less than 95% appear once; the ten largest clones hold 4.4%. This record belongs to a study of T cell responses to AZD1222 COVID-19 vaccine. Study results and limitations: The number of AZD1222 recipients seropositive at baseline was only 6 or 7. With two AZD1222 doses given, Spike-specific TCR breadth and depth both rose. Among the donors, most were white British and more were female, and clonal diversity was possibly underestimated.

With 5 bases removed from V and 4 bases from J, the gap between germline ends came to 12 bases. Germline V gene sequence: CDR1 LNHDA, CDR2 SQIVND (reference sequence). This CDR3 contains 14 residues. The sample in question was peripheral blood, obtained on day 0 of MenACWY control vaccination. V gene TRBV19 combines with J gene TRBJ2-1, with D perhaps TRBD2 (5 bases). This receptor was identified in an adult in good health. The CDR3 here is CASSRGRDYNEQFF. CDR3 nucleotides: TGTGCCAGTAGTCGCGGACGGGATTACAATGAGCAGTTCTTC. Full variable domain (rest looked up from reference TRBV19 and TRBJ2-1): DGGITQSPKYLFRKEGQNVTLSCEQNLNHDAMYWYRQDPGQGLRLIYYSQIVNDFQKGDIAEGYSVSREKKESFPLTVTSAQKNPTAFYLCASSRGRDYNEQFFGPGTRLTVL.